The 9 T cell receptor beta chains in this list originate from one sample, sequenced in a study of blood T cell repertoires in COVID-19. The method was immunoSEQ multiplex PCR; TCRdb's version includes in-frame clones alone and lacks a portion of them. The table lists about 110,000 clones, 60% to 80% of them singletons. Sequenced: peripheral blood. The receptors shown here come from a woman over 75 with active or convalescent COVID-19.

The genes are TRBV18 and TRBJ2-7, with D possibly being TRBD1 (6 bases). The CDR3 has 14 residues. Trimming removed 5 bases at V and 2 bases at J, with 13 bases between. Germline V CDR1 and CDR2: KGHSH, LQKENI. In DNA form, the CDR3 reads TGTGCCAGCTCATCCCCAGGGGTTCCCTACGAGCAGTACTTC. It translates to CASSSPGVPYEQYF.

The V call is TRBV7-9, the J call TRBJ2-2, with TRBD1 identical over 7 bases. Germline V gives CDR1 SEHNR, CDR2 FQNEAQ (reference sequence). Trimming took 5 bases from V and 3 from J; bases not matched to a gene: 6. The CDR3 loop spans 15 amino acids. The CDR3 here is CASSRRTGYTGELFF. The CDR3 nucleotides read TGTGCCAGCAGCCGCCGGACAGGCTACACCGGGGAGCTGTTTTTT. Filled out from reference TRBV7-9 and TRBJ2-2, the complete variable domain reads DTGVSQNPRHKITKRGQNVTFRCDPISEHNRLYWYRQTLGQGPEFLTYFQNEAQLEKSRLLSDRFSAERPKGSFSTLEIQRTEQGDSAMYLCASSRRTGYTGELFFGEGSRLTVL.

For the CDR3, the DNA is TGTGCCAGCAGCTTGGGCGGGAGGGCCTACAATGAGCAGTTCTTC. Encoded protein: CASSLGGRAYNEQFF. The chain carries TRBV5-8 and TRBJ2-1; 9 bases fit TRBD2. In germline, CDR1 is SGHTS, CDR2 YDEGEE. Losses at the gene ends were 0 bases for V and 2 bases for J; bases not matched to a gene: 0. The CDR3 has 15 amino acids.

This chain connects TRBV7-8 to TRBJ2-2; 10 bases match TRBD2. The CDR3 totals 16 residues. V was pared by 3 bases and J by 6 bases, with 7 bases of the junction left unmatched. The germline gives CDR1 SGHVS, CDR2 FQNEAQ. For the CDR3, the DNA is TGTGCCAGCAGCTTTGGGGTGCTAGCGGGAGCCGGGGAGCTGTTTTTT. Amino acid sequence: CASSFGVLAGAGELFF.

The gene calls are TRBV7-6 and TRBJ2-5, with 9 bases aligning to TRBD2. Per the germline V gene, CDR1 is SGHVS and CDR2 is FNYEAQ. The ends lost 4 bases at V and 3 bases at J; junction bases unmatched: 12. The CDR3 runs to 17 residues. CDR3 sequence (DNA): TGTGCCAGCAGCTCCCTCCTCAGAGGCGGGAGGGAAGAGACCCAGTACTTC. Encoded protein: CASSSLLRGGREETQYF.

The chain carries TRBV11-3 and TRBJ2-1; D is perhaps TRBD2 (6 bases). Germline V gives CDR1 SGHNT, CDR2 YENEEA. This CDR3 has 13 residues. V lost 1 base, J lost 9 bases, and 10 bases lay in between. Here the CDR3 reads CASSLGEGLEQFF. CDR3 DNA sequence: TGTGCCAGCAGCTTAGGAGAGGGACTTGAGCAGTTCTTC.

The J gene is TRBJ1-4, the V gene TRBV18; D ambiguous. Germline V lookup: CDR1 KGHSH, CDR2 LQKENI. The CDR3 spans 14 residues. V was pared by 3 bases and J by 6 bases, with 11 bases between. The CDR3: CASSPDLGHEKLFF. The CDR3 nucleotides read TGTGCCAGCTCACCGGACTTAGGACATGAAAAACTGTTTTTT. The complete variable domain, with remaining parts taken from reference TRBV18 and TRBJ1-4, reads NAGVMQNPRHLVRRRGQEARLRCSPMKGHSHVYWYRQLPEEGLKFMVYLQKENIIDESGMPKERFSAEFPKEGPSILRIQQVVRGDSAAYFCASSPDLGHEKLFFGSGTQLSVL.

The chain employs TRBV19 and TRBJ1-5, with D perhaps TRBD1 (6 bases). The CDR3 sequence is 15 residues long. Looked up from germline, CDR1 is LNHDA and CDR2 is SQIVND (reference sequence). V dropped 3 bases and J dropped 3 bases, with 12 bases sitting between them. The CDR3 coding sequence is TGTGCCAGTAGTATGTTGTGGGGGCCCAATCAGCCCCAGCATTTT. Protein: CASSMLWGPNQPQHF.

The V call is TRBV6-2 or TRBV6-3, the J call TRBJ2-3, with D unclear. V lost 5 bases and J lost 6, with 6 bases in between. Germline V gene sequence: CDR1 MNHEY, CDR2 SVGEGT. This CDR3 spans 11 amino acids. The CDR3 sequence: CASSHADTQYF. CDR3 DNA sequence: TGTGCCAGCAGTCATGCGGATACGCAGTATTTT.